These 15 T cell receptor beta chains share one sample of origin, sequenced in a study of shared clonotypes between healthy human individuals. The method was immunoSEQ multiplex PCR; TCRdb's version includes in-frame clones alone and lacks a portion of them. In the table there are over a million clones, around 78% of which are singletons. Sequencing input: memory CD4+ T cells from PBMCs. Subset denoted: CD45RA-negative fraction. These receptors originate from a man aged 18-30 years in good health. Some clones in this sample may be carry-over from other donors' samples.

Remarks on this clone: Mismatch with germline at one junction end may stem from a read error. This sequence joins TRBV5-1 and TRBJ1-2, with TRBD1 matching 7 bases. CDR1 SGHRS and CDR2 YFSETQ come from the germline V gene. The CDR3 covers 14 residues. The CDR3, as DNA: TGCGCCAGCAGCCCCACAGGGGCCATTTATGTCTACACCTTC. It encodes CASSPTGAIYVYTF.

In this sample, this clone turned up once. This rearrangement joins TRBV5-1 to TRBJ2-5; possible D gene TRBD2, 5 bases. CDR1 and CDR2 from the germline V gene are SGHRS and YFSETQ. V lost 1 base and J 5 bases, leaving 12 bases between the germline ends. This CDR3 comprises 14 residues. The CDR3 bases are TGCGCCAGCAGCTTGAACTCCCCGGGGGAGACCCAGTACTTC. This translates into CASSLNSPGETQYF.

V gene TRBV2 combines with J gene TRBJ2-5, with a possible D match to TRBD2 (5 bases). Germline V CDR1 and CDR2: SNHLY, FYNNEI. The V gene lost 6 bases and the J gene lost 2 bases, with 13 bases spanning the gap. CDR3 length: 14 amino acids. This CDR3 is CASSSTIIQETQYF. CDR3 DNA: TGTGCCAGCAGCTCGACTATTATACAAGAGACCCAGTACTTC.

J is TRBJ1-1 and V is TRBV5-1; D unclear. This CDR3 has 15 residues. The ends were cut back, 3 bases at V and 3 bases at J, with 15 bases in the middle. Germline V gives CDR1 SGHRS, CDR2 YFSETQ. The CDR3 DNA reads as TGCGCCAGCAGCTCGCTCCCGGACGGAGACACTGAAGCTTTCTTT. Translation gives CASSSLPDGDTEAFF. The full variable domain, its missing parts supplied by reference TRBV5-1 and TRBJ1-1, is KAGVTQTPRYLIKTRGQQVTLSCSPISGHRSVSWYQQTPGQGLQFLFEYFSETQRNKGNFPGRFSGRQFSNSRSEMNVSTLELGDSALYLCASSSLPDGDTEAFFGQGTRLTVV.

This chain connects TRBV5-1 to TRBJ2-2; D is undetermined. Trimming took 0 bases from V and 0 from J, leaving 6 bases between them. Germline CDR1 SGHRS, CDR2 YFSETQ. This CDR3 spans 15 amino acids. This CDR3 is CASSLVVSNTGELFF. As DNA, the CDR3 is TGCGCCAGCAGCTTGGTAGTTTCGAACACCGGGGAGCTGTTTTTT.

The chain carries TRBV6-5 and TRBJ2-1; D remains ambiguous. The ends were cut back, 7 bases at V and 1 base at J, with 14 bases in the middle. CDR1 and CDR2 from the germline V gene are MNHEY and SVGAGI. The CDR3 runs 15 residues. DNA of the CDR3: TGTGCCAGCAAAAACGTGTACCTTTCCTACAATGAGCAGTTCTTC. Its protein is CASKNVYLSYNEQFF.

The rearrangement joins TRBV6-6 to TRBJ2-7; D is unresolved. Per the germline V gene, CDR1 is MNHNY and CDR2 is SVGAGI (reference sequence). Trimming pared 5 bases from V and 3 bases from J, leaving 8 bases between. CDR3 length: 12 amino acids. The CDR3 DNA sequence: TGTGCCAGCAGTCCCTCCAACTACGAGCAGTACTTC. Its protein product is CASSPSNYEQYF.

The chain carries TRBV7-2 and TRBJ2-7, with 7 nucleotides matching TRBD2. This CDR3 has 15 amino acids. V was clipped by 0 bases and J by 7 bases; unmatched bases: 9. Germline V lookup: CDR1 SGHTA, CDR2 FQGNSA. The CDR3 loop is CASSLAAGAFREQYF. CDR3 coding DNA: TGTGCCAGCAGCTTAGCGGCGGGAGCCTTCCGTGAGCAGTACTTC.

The V call is TRBV28, the J call TRBJ2-5; TRBD1 matches at 10 bases. Trimming took 8 bases from V and 2 from J; bases not matched to a gene: 5. Germline V CDR1 and CDR2: MDHEN, SYDVKM. The CDR3 runs 14 residues. The CDR3 sequence is CASRDRGLQETQYF. The CDR3 nucleotides read TGTGCCAGCCGGGACAGGGGTCTACAAGAGACCCAGTACTTC.

The rearrangement links TRBV29-1 to TRBJ2-1, with a tentative D call TRBD2 (5 bases). The CDR3 is 13 amino acids. Trimming shortened V by 4 bases and J by 6 bases, and 13 bases separated the two germline ends. Looked up from germline, CDR1 is SQVTM and CDR2 is ANQGSEA. CDR3: CSVGGFIFNEQFF. DNA for the CDR3: TGCAGCGTTGGAGGGTTTATCTTCAATGAGCAGTTCTTC.

The J gene is TRBJ1-2, the V gene TRBV6-5, with D perhaps matching TRBD1 (5 bases). V gave up 4 bases and J gave up 7 bases, with 13 bases separating them. The CDR3 length is 13 residues. Germline lookup yields CDR1 MNHEY and CDR2 SVGAGI. CDR3 loop: CASSFPRGGGYTF. CDR3 in DNA: TGTGCCAGCAGTTTCCCCCGGGGCGGTGGCTACACCTTC.

The chain links TRBV5-1 to TRBJ1-1, with D perhaps TRBD1 (6 bases). Germline values: CDR1 SGHRS, CDR2 YFSETQ. V was trimmed by 4 bases and J by 1 base, leaving 8 bases between them. This CDR3 has 13 residues. CDR3 region: CASSKTGNTEAFF. Here the CDR3 DNA reads TGCGCCAGCAGCAAGACAGGGAACACTGAAGCTTTCTTT.

Comment on this clone: Other DNA sequences from this sample encode an identical CDR3 as well. J is TRBJ2-1 and V is TRBV18; the D is unclear. Per the germline V gene, CDR1 is KGHSH and CDR2 is LQKENI. This CDR3 is 12 amino acids long. V lost 3 bases and J 6 bases, leaving 6 bases between the germline ends. CDR3 in DNA: TGTGCCAGCTCACCCCTGCGCAATGAGCAGTTCTTC. This encodes CASSPLRNEQFF. Using reference TRBV18 and TRBJ2-1 for the parts outside the CDR3, the full variable domain is NAGVMQNPRHLVRRRGQEARLRCSPMKGHSHVYWYRQLPEEGLKFMVYLQKENIIDESGMPKERFSAEFPKEGPSILRIQQVVRGDSAAYFCASSPLRNEQFFGPGTRLTVL.

The V gene is TRBV30, the J gene TRBJ2-5; D is uncertain. Trimming pared 3 bases from V and 5 bases from J, leaving 4 bases between. CDR3 length: 10 residues. Germline CDR1 and CDR2: GTSNPN and SVGIG (reference sequence). CDR3 nucleotides: TGTGCCTGGAGGAAGGAGACCCAGTACTTC. This codes for CAWRKETQYF.

The chain has TRBV5-6 and TRBJ1-1, with 7 bases identical to TRBD1. The CDR3 covers 14 residues. The J segment lost 6 bases and the V segment lost 4 bases, leaving 9 bases of the junction unmatched. In germline, CDR1 is SGHDT, CDR2 YYEEEE. DNA for the CDR3: TGTGCCAGCAGCGGCGGACAGGTGGTCGCTGAAGCTTTCTTT. Translation gives CASSGGQVVAEAFF. The variable domain in full, with the rest retrieved from reference TRBV5-6 and TRBJ1-1, is DAGVTQSPTHLIKTRGQQVTLRCSPKSGHDTVSWYQQALGQGPQFIFQYYEEEERQRGNFPDRFSGHQFPNYSSELNVNALLLGDSALYLCASSGGQVVAEAFFGQGTRLTVV.